The 21 T cell receptor beta chains below were found in one sample sequenced in a study of blood T cells in healthy people across ages. It was with a sample-barcoded 5' primer and a J-beta primer mix that a second PCR of about 6 to 12 cycles was run. TCRdb called the 5' RACE reads again in MiXCR, with one record for every CDR3 protein. The data show approximately 800,000 distinct CDR3 sequences, roughly 60% seen once. Material: blood. The receptor set was obtained from a man aged 25-40 years in good health.

This clonotype was seen only a few times. The chain has TRBV11-2 and TRBJ1-2; D is uncertain. The CDR3 consists of 12 residues. Trimming removed 4 bases at V and 4 bases at J, with 7 bases between. Germline values: CDR1 SGHAT, CDR2 FQNNGV. The CDR3 DNA sequence: TGTGCCAGCAGCTCCGAAAGCTATGGCTACACCTTC. It translates to CASSSESYGYTF.

The chain employs TRBV20-1 and TRBJ2-1; D remains ambiguous. Trimming stripped 4 bases from V and 5 bases from J, with 6 bases between. The CDR3 sequence is 11 residues long. The germline CDR1 and CDR2 sequences are DFQATT and SNEGSKA (reference sequence). CDR3 in DNA: TGCAGTGCTACGCTAGACAATGAGCAGTTCTTC. Amino acid sequence: CSATLDNEQFF.

V is TRBV12-3 or TRBV12-4 and J is TRBJ2-2, with D possibly called TRBD1 or TRBD2 (5 bases each). Between the trimmed V and J ends, which lost 5 bases and 4 bases, there was a span of 11 bases. The CDR3 sequence is 14 residues long. CDR3 DNA sequence: TGTGCCAGCAGTCCTCGTGGGGGCACCGGGGAGCTGTTTTTT. Its protein product is CASSPRGGTGELFF.

In DNA, the CDR3 is TGCAGTGCTAGTCAGCTTGCCTACAATGAGCAGTACTTC. Protein sequence: CSASQLAYNEQYF. This chain uses TRBV20-1 with TRBJ2-1; D unresolved. The J call may be in error: the DNA end matches TRBJ2-7 better. The germline V gene has CDR1 DFQATT and CDR2 SNEGSKA (reference sequence). The CDR3 is 13 amino acids.

This clonotype was counted at least ten times. The gene calls are TRBV28 and TRBJ2-3, with TRBD1 identical over 9 bases. CDR3 length equals 16 residues. With V trimmed by 10 bases and J by 4 bases, 15 bases remained unmatched. From germline, CDR1 is MDHEN and CDR2 SYDVKM. The CDR3 region is CATRQAGTGFPDTQYF. The DNA of the CDR3 is TGTGCCACCAGACAAGCCGGGACAGGGTTCCCAGATACGCAGTATTTT.

In regard to this clonotype: The DNA is omitted, as the CDR3 cannot be located on it reliably, and the CDR3 follows TCRdb's listing. V is TRBV28 and J is TRBJ2-3; the table calls TRBD1, which could not be checked here. Germline V lookup: CDR1 MDHEN, CDR2 SYDVKM. A total of 17 residues make up the CDR3, ends included. The CDR3 sequence is CASSTSRGEISTDTQYF.

This clonotype has a handful of counts. V usage is TRBV7-2 and J usage is TRBJ2-3, with unresolved D. V lost 2 bases and J 6 bases, leaving 9 bases between the germline ends. There are 13 residues in the CDR3. In germline, CDR1 is SGHTA, CDR2 FQGNSA. The CDR3 spells CASSLITTDTQYF. The CDR3 DNA reads TGTGCCAGCAGCTTAATCACTACTGATACGCAGTATTTT.

The rearrangement uses TRBV12-3 or TRBV12-4 and TRBJ1-2; 8 positions match TRBD1. After removal of 6 bases from V and 3 bases from J, the junction contained 6 bases not matched to a gene. The CDR3 has 14 amino acids. The CDR3 coding sequence is TGTGCCAGCAGCCAGGGACAGGCAGACTATGGCTACACCTTC. Translation gives CASSQGQADYGYTF.

This clonotype was counted at least ten times. This chain joins TRBV2 and TRBJ2-7, with 7 nucleotides matching TRBD1. The length of the CDR3 is 14 residues. Losses at the gene ends were 6 bases for V and 1 base for J; bases not matched to a gene: 6. The germline CDR1 and CDR2 sequences are SNHLY and FYNNEI. In DNA form, the CDR3 reads TGTGCCAGCAGACCGACGGGACAGTCCTACGAGCAGTACTTC. It translates to CASRPTGQSYEQYF.

The chain uses TRBV4-1 and TRBJ2-1, with D possibly TRBD1 on 6 matching bases. V lost 4 bases and J lost 8, with 21 bases in between. The CDR3 totals 16 residues. Germline values: CDR1 MGHRA, CDR2 YSYEKL. Here the CDR3 reads CASSRNGQGRGDEQFF. The CDR3 region has the DNA TGCGCCAGCAGCCGGAACGGCCAGGGCAGGGGCGATGAGCAGTTCTTC.

This clonotype was found many times. The chain links TRBV29-1 to TRBJ2-3; D unclear. V gave up 7 bases and J gave up 0 bases, with 11 bases separating them. CDR3 size: 13 residues. Germline values: CDR1 SQVTM, CDR2 ANQGSEA. For the CDR3, the DNA is TGCAGCGGAAAAGAACAGAGCACAGATACGCAGTATTTT. Encoded protein: CSGKEQSTDTQYF.

The chain recombines TRBV2 with TRBJ2-4; perhaps TRBD1 as D (5 bases). V was shortened by 7 bases and J by 0 bases, with 10 bases between the two germline ends. CDR1 and CDR2 from the germline V gene are SNHLY and FYNNEI. This CDR3 has 14 amino acids. The DNA of the CDR3 is TGTGCCAGCACACAGGACCTAGCCAAAAACATTCAGTACTTC. As protein: CASTQDLAKNIQYF. Drawing the rest from reference TRBV2 and TRBJ2-4, the complete variable domain is EPEVTQTPSHQVTQMGQEVILRCVPISNHLYFYWYRQILGQKVEFLVSFYNNEISEKSEIFDDQFSVERPDGSNFTLKIRSTKLEDSAMYFCASTQDLAKNIQYFGAGTRLSVL.

The V gene is TRBV29-1, the J gene TRBJ2-1, with D tentatively TRBD1 (5 bases). Trimming removed 8 bases at V and 3 bases at J, with 20 bases between. The CDR3 loop spans 15 amino acids. CDR1 and CDR2 (germline): SQVTM, ANQGSEA. The CDR3 DNA reads as TGCAGCCTGAAGGGGCTGGGCCCCTTCTACAATGAGCAGTTCTTC. It yields the protein CSLKGLGPFYNEQFF.

This clonotype was seen more than once but under ten times. The chain links TRBV6-5 to TRBJ2-6; D call uncertain. This CDR3 is built from 15 residues. Germline assignment: CDR1 MNHEY and CDR2 SVGAGI. Trimming removed 3 bases at V and 4 bases at J, with 10 bases between. The CDR3 region has the DNA TGTGCCAGCAGTTATGTGGTGGGGGGGGCCAACGTCCTGACTTTC. Translation: CASSYVVGGANVLTF.

The chain joins TRBV2 to TRBJ2-5, with D perhaps matching TRBD1 or TRBD2 (5 bases each). The CDR3 covers 13 residues. The V gene's germline CDR1 is SNHLY and CDR2 FYNNEI. The V end was cut by 7 bases, the J end by 3 bases, with 12 bases between. CDR3 in amino acids: CASTGRGKETQYF. DNA for the CDR3: TGTGCCAGCACGGGACGGGGTAAAGAGACCCAGTACTTC.

The rearrangement uses TRBV5-1 and TRBJ2-3; TRBD2 matches 8 bases. V gave up 0 bases and J gave up 2 bases; unmatched junction bases: 11. CDR1 and CDR2 from the germline V gene are SGHRS and YFSETQ. This CDR3 has 18 residues. The CDR3 region has the DNA TGCGCCAGCAGCTTGGCCTTTTACCAGCGGGGGAACACAGATACGCAGTATTTT. It codes for CASSLAFYQRGNTDTQYF.

Only a few counts were recorded for this clonotype. The chain employs TRBV11-2 and TRBJ1-4; D not certain. This CDR3 comprises 14 residues. V was trimmed by 5 bases and J by 0 bases, leaving 7 bases between them. Germline V gives CDR1 SGHAT, CDR2 FQNNGV. The CDR3 DNA reads TGTGCCAGCAGCCCGACCACAACTAATGAAAAACTGTTTTTT. This translates into CASSPTTTNEKLFF. Drawing the rest from reference TRBV11-2 and TRBJ1-4, the complete variable domain is EAGVAQSPRYKIIEKRQSVAFWCNPISGHATLYWYQQILGQGPKLLIQFQNNGVVDDSQLPKDRFSAERLKGVDSTLKIQPAKLEDSAVYLCASSPTTTNEKLFFGSGTQLSVL.

This clonotype was detected only a few times. The gene calls are TRBV7-9 and TRBJ1-6; no clear D gene. V was clipped by 3 bases and J by 8 bases, with 8 bases between them. The V gene's germline CDR1 is SEHNR and CDR2 FQNEAQ (reference sequence). The CDR3 contains 13 residues. The CDR3 coding sequence is TGTGCCAGCAGCTTCGACGGATATTCACCCCTCCACTTT. The encoded protein is CASSFDGYSPLHF.

This chain joins TRBV6-5 and TRBJ2-7; D possibly corresponds to TRBD1 (5 bases). V lost 7 bases and J 3 bases, leaving 13 bases between the germline ends. The CDR3 loop spans 13 amino acids. Germline V gives CDR1 MNHEY, CDR2 SVGAGI. The CDR3 protein is CASMGQGLYEQYF. CDR3 coding DNA: TGTGCCAGCATGGGGCAGGGCCTCTACGAGCAGTACTTC.

This sequence joins TRBV6-1 and TRBJ1-5; no definite D call. Trimming removed 3 bases at V and 4 bases at J, with 13 bases between. Germline-derived CDR1 and CDR2 are MNHNS and SASEGT. The CDR3 is 15 residues long. CDR3 sequence reads: CASSERGLGNQPQHF. The CDR3 DNA reads as TGTGCCAGCAGTGAGAGAGGGCTTGGTAATCAGCCCCAGCATTTT.

The chain employs TRBV9 and TRBJ2-1; TRBD1 matches 7 bases. This CDR3 comprises 15 residues. Germline-derived CDR1 and CDR2 are SGDLS and YYNGEE. J gave up 0 bases and V 2 bases, and 2 bases lay outside the gene matches. The CDR3 nucleotides are TGTGCCAGCAGCGTTTGGGACAGCTCCTACAATGAGCAGTTCTTC. It translates to CASSVWDSSYNEQFF. The entire variable domain, with the rest obtained from reference TRBV9 and TRBJ2-1, is as follows: DSGVTQTPKHLITATGQRVTLRCSPRSGDLSVYWYQQSLDQGLQFLIQYYNGEERAKGNILERFSAQQFPDLHSELNLSSLELGDSALYFCASSVWDSSYNEQFFGPGTRLTVL.